This T cell receptor beta chain was recovered during a study of T cell changes during pregnancy in multiple sclerosis. The CDR3 runs to 16 residues. V lost 5 bases, J lost 2 bases, and 13 bases lay in between. Germline-derived CDR1 and CDR2 are LNHDA and SQIVND (reference sequence). Assay used: immunoSEQ multiplex PCR; TCRdb lists only in-frame clones, some missing. The sample consists of roughly 76,000 clones, about 93% of them appearing once. This clonotype was sampled from a female donor with multiple sclerosis, enrolled in a pregnancy study. The chain couples TRBV19 to TRBJ2-6; TRBD1 might be the D (6 bases). Specimen: CD4+ T cells from peripheral blood mononuclear cells, collected after pregnancy. CDR3 amino acids: CASSADRFAGANVLTF. CDR3 DNA sequence: TGTGCCAGTAGTGCAGACAGGTTTGCTGGGGCCAACGTCCTGACTTTC. Supplemented by reference TRBV19 and TRBJ2-6, the full variable domain reads DGGITQSPKYLFRKEGQNVTLSCEQNLNHDAMYWYRQDPGQGLRLIYYSQIVNDFQKGDIAEGYSVSREKKESFPLTVTSAQKNPTAFYLCASSADRFAGANVLTFGAGSRLTVL.